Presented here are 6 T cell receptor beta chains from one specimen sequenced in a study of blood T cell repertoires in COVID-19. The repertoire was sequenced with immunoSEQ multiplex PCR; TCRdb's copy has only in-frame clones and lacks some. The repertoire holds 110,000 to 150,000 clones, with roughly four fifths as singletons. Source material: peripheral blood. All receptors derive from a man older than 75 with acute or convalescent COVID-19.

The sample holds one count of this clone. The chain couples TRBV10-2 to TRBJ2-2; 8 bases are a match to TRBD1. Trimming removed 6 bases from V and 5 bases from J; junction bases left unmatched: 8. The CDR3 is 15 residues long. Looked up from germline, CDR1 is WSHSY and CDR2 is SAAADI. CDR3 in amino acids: CASRGQGTGTGELFF. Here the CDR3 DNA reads TGCGCCAGCAGGGGGCAGGGGACAGGAACCGGGGAGCTGTTTTTT.

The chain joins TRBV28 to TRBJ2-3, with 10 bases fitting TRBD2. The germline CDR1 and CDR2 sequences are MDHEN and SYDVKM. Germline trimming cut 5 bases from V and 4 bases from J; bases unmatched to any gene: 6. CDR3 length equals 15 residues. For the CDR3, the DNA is TGTGCCAGCAGTGCACTAGCGGGGATGTCAGATACGCAGTATTTT. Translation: CASSALAGMSDTQYF.

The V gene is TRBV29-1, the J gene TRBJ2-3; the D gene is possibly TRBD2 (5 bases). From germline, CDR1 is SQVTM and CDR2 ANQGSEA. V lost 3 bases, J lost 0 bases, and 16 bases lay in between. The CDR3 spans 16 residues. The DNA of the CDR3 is TGCAGCGTTGAGGTCTGGCCGCGGGCCAGCACAGATACGCAGTATTTT. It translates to CSVEVWPRASTDTQYF.

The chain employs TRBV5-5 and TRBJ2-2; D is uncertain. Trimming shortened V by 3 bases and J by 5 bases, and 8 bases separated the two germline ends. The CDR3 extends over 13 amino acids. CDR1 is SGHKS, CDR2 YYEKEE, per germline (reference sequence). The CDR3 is CASSSFVTGELFF. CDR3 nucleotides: TGTGCCAGCAGCTCCTTCGTGACCGGGGAGCTGTTTTTT.

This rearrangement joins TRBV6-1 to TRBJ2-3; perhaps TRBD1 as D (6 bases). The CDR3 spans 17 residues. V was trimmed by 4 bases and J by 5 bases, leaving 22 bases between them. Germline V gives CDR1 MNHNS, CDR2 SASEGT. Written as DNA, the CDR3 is TGTGCCAGCAGTGGACTCACCGGGACACCTCAGGGAGATACGCAGTATTTT. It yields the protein CASSGLTGTPQGDTQYF.

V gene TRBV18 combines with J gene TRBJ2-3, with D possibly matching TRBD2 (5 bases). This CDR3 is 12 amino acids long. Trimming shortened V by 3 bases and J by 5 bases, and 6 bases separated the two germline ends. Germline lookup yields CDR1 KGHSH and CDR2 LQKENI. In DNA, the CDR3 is TGTGCCAGCTCACCCGAGGGAGATACGCAGTATTTT. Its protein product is CASSPEGDTQYF.